The next 10 T cell receptor beta chains were all read from a single sample in a study of blood T cell repertoires in COVID-19. The table came from immunoSEQ multiplex PCR; TCRdb's copy has only in-frame clones and leaves some out. The sample consists of roughly 180,000 clones, around 83% of them appearing once. Sequencing used PBMCs or T cells enriched from blood (not recorded which). The source is a middle-aged man who had recovered from COVID-19.

The V gene is TRBV19, the J gene TRBJ2-1; 12 bases line up with TRBD2. CDR1 is LNHDA, CDR2 SQIVND, per germline (reference sequence). The CDR3 extends over 15 amino acids. The J segment lost 6 bases and the V segment lost 5 bases, leaving 5 bases of the junction unmatched. Written as DNA, the CDR3 is TGTGCCAGTAGTTTAACTAGCGGGGGGTTCAATGAGCAGTTCTTC. Amino acid sequence: CASSLTSGGFNEQFF.

V usage is TRBV29-1 and J usage is TRBJ1-1, with D unclear. Trimming removed 5 bases from V and 3 bases from J, with 13 bases in between. The germline V gene has CDR1 SQVTM and CDR2 ANQGSEA. The CDR3 contains 13 residues. Here the CDR3 DNA reads TGCAGCGTTCGGAGGGAGCCGGACACTGAAGCTTTCTTT. It specifies CSVRREPDTEAFF.

The chain joins TRBV9 to TRBJ2-3, with unresolved D. Per germline, CDR1 SGDLS and CDR2 YYNGEE. V dropped 0 bases and J dropped 1 base, with 6 bases sitting between them. The CDR3 length is 14 residues. In nucleotides, the CDR3 is TGTGCCAGCAGCGTAGGGTCAGGCACAGATACGCAGTATTTT. It specifies CASSVGSGTDTQYF.

The chain couples TRBV7-2 to TRBJ2-1, with D unresolved. Between the trimmed V and J ends, which lost 5 bases and 0 bases, there was a span of 5 bases. CDR1 and CDR2 from the germline V gene are SGHTA and FQGNSA. The CDR3 is 13 amino acids. The CDR3 sequence: CASSLNSYNEQFF. CDR3 DNA sequence: TGTGCCAGCAGCCTAAACTCCTACAATGAGCAGTTCTTC.

This rearrangement joins TRBV5-1 to TRBJ1-1; D gene unclear. With 1 base removed from V and 1 base from J, the gap between germline ends came to 8 bases. Germline V gene sequence: CDR1 SGHRS, CDR2 YFSETQ. This CDR3 spans 14 amino acids. In DNA form, the CDR3 reads TGCGCCAGCAGCTTGACCTATTCGAACACTGAAGCTTTCTTT. Translating it yields CASSLTYSNTEAFF.

This CDR3 reads CASSYRIGLSTYEQYF. DNA for the CDR3: TGTGCCAGCAGTTATCGCATCGGACTCTCAACCTACGAGCAGTACTTC. This chain connects TRBV6-5 to TRBJ2-7, with D possibly TRBD2 on 5 matching bases. The V and J ends lost 3 bases and 2 bases respectively, with 17 bases between them. CDR3 length: 16 amino acids. Germline CDR1 MNHEY, CDR2 SVGAGI.

This clone has a handful of counts. The chain joins TRBV25-1 to TRBJ2-7, with no clear D. CDR3 length: 13 amino acids. Per germline, CDR1 MGHDK and CDR2 SYGVNS. V lost 4 bases, J lost 4 bases, and 11 bases lay in between. The CDR3 is CASSVTGHYEQYF. As DNA, the CDR3 is TGTGCCAGCAGTGTCACGGGTCATTACGAGCAGTACTTC.

This clone was counted between two and nine times. This chain links TRBV7-8 with TRBJ1-1, with 10 bases that match TRBD1. V dropped 1 base and J dropped 4; count of bases not matched to a gene: 0. Germline-derived CDR1 and CDR2 are SGHVS and FQNEAQ. The CDR3 spans 14 residues. The CDR3 bases are TGTGCCAGCAGCTTAGGGGACAGGGGCACTGAAGCTTTCTTT. Amino acid sequence: CASSLGDRGTEAFF.

The chain carries TRBV7-3 and TRBJ2-7; 10 bases agree with TRBD2. Germline V lookup: CDR1 SGHTA, CDR2 FQGTGA. This CDR3 is built from 18 residues. J was trimmed by 5 bases and V by 4 bases; bases with no gene match: 17. Here the CDR3 reads CASSSGTPGASGSDEQYF. The CDR3 DNA is TGTGCCAGCAGCTCCGGGACCCCCGGGGCTAGCGGGAGCGACGAGCAGTACTTC.

V is TRBV7-2 and J is TRBJ1-2; D gene uncertain. CDR1 and CDR2 from the germline V gene are SGHTA and FQGNSA. V was cut by 5 bases and J by 4 bases, with 8 bases left in between. The CDR3 is made up of 12 amino acids. CDR3 in amino acids: CASSPDFYGYTF. The CDR3 DNA follows: TGTGCCAGCAGCCCAGACTTCTATGGCTACACCTTC.